Below are 31 T cell receptor beta chains sequenced from a single sample in a study of control samples from healthy donors and cancer patients (dated by TCRdb to 2020 to 2022). The protocol used for the library was the immunoSEQ multiplex PCR assay. Drawn from immuneACCESS, this table holds only the in-frame rearrangements with V and J called that TCRdb kept. Clones are partly lost; checked studies trace under half to an unresolved V gene and leave the rest unexplained. This sample holds some 140,000 clones; approximately 94% were observed only once. The biggest ten clones account for approximately 5.7% of the sample. Specimen: blood. The source of these receptors is a man in his forties in good health.

CDR3: CASSTPGFGYTF. The CDR3 coding sequence is TGTGCCAGTAGTACCCCAGGCTTTGGCTACACCTTC. The J gene is TRBJ1-2, the V gene TRBV19; D gene uncertain. CDR3 length: 12 amino acids. Germline CDR1 is LNHDA and CDR2 is SQIVND (reference sequence). V was clipped by 4 bases and J by 7 bases, with 10 bases between them.

This chain uses TRBV7-2 with TRBJ2-7; 9 bases are shared with TRBD2. The V and J ends lost 5 bases and 2 bases, in that order; junction bases with no gene match: 7. There are 15 residues in the CDR3. The germline gives CDR1 SGHTA, CDR2 FQGNSA. CDR3 bases: TGTGCCAGCAGCACGCAGCGGGGGGCCGCCTACGAGCAGTACTTC. This codes for CASSTQRGAAYEQYF. Filled out from reference TRBV7-2 and TRBJ2-7, the complete variable domain reads GAGVSQSPSNKVTEKGKDVELRCDPISGHTALYWYRQSLGQGLEFLIYFQGNSAPDKSGLPSDRFSAERTGGSVSTLTIQRTQQEDSAVYLCASSTQRGAAYEQYFGPGTRLTVT.

The CDR3 sequence: CATRGLDEAFF. The DNA of the CDR3 is TGTGCCACCAGGGGGCTGGATGAAGCTTTCTTT. The V call is TRBV10-3, the J call TRBJ1-1; 8 nucleotides match TRBD1. CDR1 is ENHRY, CDR2 SYGVKD, per germline. The CDR3 length is 11 residues. V shed 10 bases and J 7 bases; nucleotides not matched to a gene: 5.

The chain uses TRBV5-1 and TRBJ1-2; TRBD1 might be the D (6 bases). Germline CDR1 reads SGHRS; CDR2 reads YFSETQ. Trimming shortened V by 6 bases and J by 8 bases, and 17 bases separated the two germline ends. This CDR3 has 13 residues. CDR3 DNA sequence: TGCGCCAGCACCCCCGCAGGGGAAGGGGGCTACACCTTC. Amino acids: CASTPAGEGGYTF.

CDR3 region: CASSQEGAWGVQDTEAFF. Here the CDR3 DNA reads TGTGCCAGCAGCCAAGAGGGGGCTTGGGGGGTACAGGACACTGAAGCTTTCTTT. The chain links TRBV14 to TRBJ1-1, with D tentatively TRBD1 (6 bases). Germline V CDR1 and CDR2: SGHDN, FVKESK. This CDR3 has 18 residues. V gave up 0 bases and J gave up 3 bases, with 20 bases separating them.

The chain uses TRBV6-5 and TRBJ1-4; no clear D gene. With 7 bases removed from V and 8 bases from J, the gap between germline ends came to 8 bases. Per germline, CDR1 MNHEY and CDR2 SVGAGI. The CDR3 spans 11 residues. The CDR3 DNA is TGTGCCAGCACGGTTAAAGAAAAACTGTTTTTT. Its translation is CASTVKEKLFF.

The gene calls are TRBV19 and TRBJ1-1; no definite D call. The germline V gene has CDR1 LNHDA and CDR2 SQIVND (reference sequence). Deletions cut 5 bases from V and 3 bases from J, with 10 bases between. CDR3 length: 13 amino acids. The CDR3 region is CASSAMAHTEAFF. In DNA form, the CDR3 reads TGTGCCAGTAGTGCCATGGCACACACTGAAGCTTTCTTT.

This clone was picked up one time. The chain employs TRBV5-8 and TRBJ1-5; D may be TRBD1 (6 bases). The CDR3 has 16 residues. Germline V gives CDR1 SGHTS, CDR2 YDEGEE. The V gene lost 6 bases and the J gene lost 1 base, with 17 bases spanning the gap. This chain's CDR3 is CASTPRGEFSNQPQHF. The CDR3 DNA sequence: TGTGCCAGCACCCCCAGGGGAGAGTTCAGCAATCAGCCCCAGCATTTT. The variable domain in full, with the rest retrieved from reference TRBV5-8 and TRBJ1-5, is EAGVTQSPTHLIKTRGQQATLRCSPISGHTSVYWYQQALGLGLQFLLWYDEGEERNRGNFPPRFSGRQFPNYSSELNVNALELEDSALYLCASTPRGEFSNQPQHFGDGTRLSIL.

This clone appeared once. This chain links TRBV30 with TRBJ1-3; no firm D call. Trimming left V 0 bases short and J 5 bases short, with 5 bases between. Germline V lookup: CDR1 GTSNPN, CDR2 SVGIG (reference sequence). This CDR3 contains 12 residues. In DNA form, the CDR3 reads TGTGCCTGGAGTGTATCCCGAAACACCATATATTTT. It encodes CAWSVSRNTIYF. The full variable domain, rest sourced from reference TRBV30 and TRBJ1-3, is SQTIHQWPATLVQPVGSPLSLECTVEGTSNPNLYWYRQAAGRGLQLLFYSVGIGQISSEVPQNLSASRPQDRQFILSSKKLLLSDSGFYLCAWSVSRNTIYFGEGSWLTVV.

V gene TRBV7-9 combines with J gene TRBJ1-2; D ambiguous. With 1 base removed from V and 7 bases from J, the gap between germline ends came to 7 bases. CDR3 size: 12 residues. Germline CDR1 reads SEHNR; CDR2 reads FQNEAQ (reference sequence). The CDR3 DNA sequence: TGTGCCAGCAGCTTAGGGGCCGCTGGCTACACCTTC. This gives the protein CASSLGAAGYTF.

This clone has just one count. The chain links TRBV19 to TRBJ1-5, with TRBD1 matching over 8 bases. The ends lost 8 bases at V and 2 bases at J; junction bases unmatched: 14. Looked up from germline, CDR1 is LNHDA and CDR2 is SQIVND (reference sequence). This CDR3 region has 17 residues. This CDR3 is CASGGQVGLIGNQPQHF. The DNA of the CDR3 is TGTGCCAGTGGGGGACAGGTGGGTCTAATCGGCAATCAGCCCCAGCATTTT. The complete variable domain, with remaining parts taken from reference TRBV19 and TRBJ1-5, reads DGGITQSPKYLFRKEGQNVTLSCEQNLNHDAMYWYRQDPGQGLRLIYYSQIVNDFQKGDIAEGYSVSREKKESFPLTVTSAQKNPTAFYLCASGGQVGLIGNQPQHFGDGTRLSIL.

For the CDR3, the DNA is TGTGCCAGCAGTTTAGTGACAGGGGGAGATGAAAAACTGTTTTTT. This sequence encodes CASSLVTGGDEKLFF. The rearrangement joins TRBV27 to TRBJ1-4; 9 bases match TRBD1. The J segment lost 6 bases and the V segment lost 2 bases, leaving 4 bases of the junction unmatched. The CDR3 has 15 residues. The germline V gene encodes CDR1 MNHEY and CDR2 SMNVEV (reference sequence).

The J gene is TRBJ2-5, the V gene TRBV4-1; TRBD1 agrees at 9 bases. This CDR3 region has 16 residues. Germline V gene data show CDR1 as MGHRA and CDR2 as YSYEKL. Trimming took 2 bases from V and 0 from J; bases not matched to a gene: 4. The CDR3 coding sequence is TGCGCCAGCAGCCAACCCGGACAGGGGTACCAAGAGACCCAGTACTTC. Amino acids: CASSQPGQGYQETQYF.

The chain carries TRBV7-2 and TRBJ1-1, with a weak D call TRBD1 (5 bases). CDR3 length equals 13 residues. CDR1 is SGHTA and CDR2 is FQGNSA in the germline V gene. The V gene lost 5 bases and the J gene lost 3 bases, with 10 bases spanning the gap. As DNA, the CDR3 is TGTGCCAGCAGCCGGGGGAGTTACACTGAAGCTTTCTTT. As protein: CASSRGSYTEAFF.

This sequence joins TRBV5-1 and TRBJ1-1; 10 bases are shared with TRBD1. V was pared by 4 bases and J by 5 bases, with 5 bases of the junction left unmatched. This CDR3 is built from 14 residues. CDR1 and CDR2 from the germline V gene are SGHRS and YFSETQ. The CDR3 region has the DNA TGCGCCAGCAGCCCGACAGGGGGCAGGACTGAAGCTTTCTTT. This translates into CASSPTGGRTEAFF. Using reference TRBV5-1 and TRBJ1-1 for the parts outside the CDR3, the full variable domain is KAGVTQTPRYLIKTRGQQVTLSCSPISGHRSVSWYQQTPGQGLQFLFEYFSETQRNKGNFPGRFSGRQFSNSRSEMNVSTLELGDSALYLCASSPTGGRTEAFFGQGTRLTVV.

The chain links TRBV2 to TRBJ1-2; perhaps TRBD1 as D (5 bases). This CDR3 spans 15 amino acids. Germline V gene sequence: CDR1 SNHLY, CDR2 FYNNEI. V was shortened by 6 bases and J by 4 bases, with 18 bases between the two germline ends. The chain's CDR3 is CASSAVGGSTYGYTF. The CDR3 nucleotides read TGTGCCAGCAGCGCGGTCGGGGGTTCAACCTATGGCTACACCTTC.

The chain employs TRBV18 and TRBJ1-6; TRBD1 matches at 7 bases. The CDR3 spans 13 residues. The V gene end was trimmed by 3 bases and the J gene end by 13 bases; junction bases not matched to a gene: 6. From germline, CDR1 is KGHSH and CDR2 LQKENI. The CDR3 bases are TGTGCCAGCTCACCCATGGAGACAGGGCCCCTCCACTTT. Its translation is CASSPMETGPLHF.

This clone was seen more than once but under ten times. This chain links TRBV3-1 (or the pseudogene TRBV3-2) with TRBJ1-1; D unresolved. Deletions cut 2 bases from V and 4 bases from J, with 14 bases between. The CDR3 runs to 15 residues. Germline CDR1 is LGHDT and CDR2 is YNNKEL (reference sequence). The CDR3 bases are TGTGCCAGCAGCCAATATACCGAACGGGCCACTGAAGCTTTCTTT. Its translation is CASSQYTERATEAFF.

The gene calls are TRBV11-2 and TRBJ1-5, with no clear D. This CDR3 is 13 amino acids long. Germline lookup yields CDR1 SGHAT and CDR2 FQNNGV. The V and J ends lost 5 bases and 3 bases respectively, with 8 bases between them. The CDR3 sequence: CASSDDNNQPQHF. CDR3 sequence (DNA): TGTGCCAGCAGCGATGACAACAATCAGCCCCAGCATTTT.

The gene calls are TRBV9 and TRBJ1-2; 7 nucleotides line up with TRBD1. The CDR3 spans 16 residues. Losses at the gene ends were 0 bases for V and 7 bases for J; bases not matched to a gene: 12. CDR1 is SGDLS, CDR2 YYNGEE, per germline. The CDR3 sequence: CASSVAPTGEVSGYTF. DNA for the CDR3: TGTGCCAGCAGCGTAGCACCCACAGGGGAGGTTAGTGGCTACACCTTC.

The chain combines TRBV11-2 with TRBJ1-2, with 8 nucleotides matching TRBD1. J was trimmed by 5 bases and V by 6 bases; bases with no gene match: 14. The CDR3 contains 16 residues. Germline lookup yields CDR1 SGHAT and CDR2 FQNNGV. CDR3 DNA sequence: TGTGCCAGCAGGACTCTCAGGGGGCGATCTGGGTATGGCTACACCTTC. It specifies CASRTLRGRSGYGYTF.

The chain couples TRBV6-5 to TRBJ2-2; D call uncertain. The CDR3 loop spans 14 amino acids. Germline CDR1 MNHEY, CDR2 SVGAGI. V lost 6 bases to trimming and J lost 3 bases, with 11 bases between them. The CDR3 nucleotides read TGTGCCAGCAGGAGCCAAGGGCACACCGGGGAGCTGTTTTTT. This translates into CASRSQGHTGELFF.

Note on this clone: This specimen includes other DNA sequences encoding the same CDR3. V gene TRBV18 combines with J gene TRBJ1-1; D remains ambiguous. The V end was cut by 1 base, the J end by 1 base, with 7 bases between. Germline assignment: CDR1 KGHSH and CDR2 LQKENI. The length of the CDR3 is 14 residues. The CDR3 region has the DNA TGTGCCAGCTCACCACAGGGAGGGAACACTGAAGCTTTCTTT. Encoded protein: CASSPQGGNTEAFF.

This clone was observed once. Other DNA sequences from this sample encode an identical CDR3 as well. The chain couples TRBV18 to TRBJ1-5; D is possibly TRBD1 (5 bases). Per the germline V gene, CDR1 is KGHSH and CDR2 is LQKENI. V was clipped by 1 base and J by 2 bases, with 6 bases between them. There are 14 residues in the CDR3. The CDR3 DNA reads TGTGCCAGCTCACCACAGACAGGCAATCAGCCCCAGCATTTT. It encodes CASSPQTGNQPQHF.

This clone occurred once. This chain uses TRBV5-4 with TRBJ1-2; D is undetermined. Per germline, CDR1 SGHNT and CDR2 YYREEE (reference sequence). The length of the CDR3 is 13 residues. Between the trimmed V and J ends, which lost 4 bases and 1 base, there was a span of 8 bases. CDR3 region: CASSQRINYGYTF. The DNA for the CDR3 is TGTGCCAGCAGCCAACGGATTAACTATGGCTACACCTTC.

V and J are TRBV6-1 and TRBJ2-1; 12 bases are a match to TRBD2. Germline V gives CDR1 MNHNS, CDR2 SASEGT. V was pared by 1 base and J by 5 bases, with 0 bases of the junction left unmatched. This CDR3 has 15 residues. Here the CDR3 reads CASSEGLAGDNEQFF. CDR3 coding DNA: TGTGCCAGCAGTGAAGGACTAGCGGGGGACAATGAGCAGTTCTTC.

The chain uses TRBV2 and TRBJ1-2; TRBD1 aligns across 7 bases. This CDR3 has 15 residues. Germline V CDR1 and CDR2: SNHLY, FYNNEI. The V and J ends lost 4 bases and 3 bases, in that order; junction bases with no gene match: 8. CDR3 bases: TGTGCCAGCAGTGGGGACAGACCCTCTTACTATGGCTACACCTTC. This gives the protein CASSGDRPSYYGYTF.

The chain uses TRBV29-1 and TRBJ2-7; D might be TRBD1 (5 bases). Germline loops: CDR1 SQVTM, CDR2 ANQGSEA. V dropped 0 bases and J dropped 2 bases, with 14 bases sitting between them. This CDR3 contains 15 residues. CDR3 DNA: TGCAGCGTTGAAGAACGGACAACATACCCCTACGAGCAGTACTTC. This gives the protein CSVEERTTYPYEQYF.

The chain combines TRBV2 with TRBJ1-5; 7 nucleotides agree with TRBD1. The CDR3 spans 14 residues. The germline CDR1 and CDR2 sequences are SNHLY and FYNNEI. The junction had 6 bases not matched to a gene; V was cut back by 3 bases and J by 7 bases. The CDR3 reads CASSDDRDGQPQHF. The CDR3 nucleotides are TGTGCCAGCAGTGACGACAGGGATGGGCAGCCCCAGCATTTT.

The chain employs TRBV3-1 (or the pseudogene TRBV3-2) and TRBJ2-3; D gene unclear. This CDR3 has 13 residues. V lost 3 bases and J 6 bases, leaving 10 bases between the germline ends. CDR1 LGHDT and CDR2 YNNKEL come from the germline V gene (reference sequence). CDR3 in amino acids: CASSHPLFDTQYF. CDR3 in DNA: TGTGCCAGCAGCCACCCCCTCTTCGATACGCAGTATTTT.

This clone was detected only a few times. The CDR3 bases are TGTGCTAGTGGCCTATTACACGGCCTGAACACCATATATTTT. This sequence encodes CASGLLHGLNTIYF. V usage is TRBV12-5 and J usage is TRBJ1-3; D is undetermined. V was pared by 6 bases and J by 7 bases, with 16 bases between. The germline CDR1 and CDR2 sequences are LGHNT and FRNRAP. The CDR3 covers 14 residues.